One and the same sample provided the 28 T cell receptor beta chains below, sequenced in a study of CD8 T cells in Susac syndrome. RNA totalling roughly 0.5 to 1 ug underwent reverse transcription with random hexamers. TCRdb processed the immunoSEQ multiplex PCR reads anew with MiXCR; each CDR3 protein has one entry. The sample has roughly 130,000 distinct CDR3 sequences, about 93% seen once. The sample taken for sequencing was CD8+ T cells from PBMCs. All receptors derive from a human donor with Susac syndrome.

This chain connects TRBV29-1 to TRBJ1-6; D is unresolved. Trimming took off 3 bases at V and 11 bases at J, with 5 bases between the two ends. The CDR3 runs to 10 residues. The germline V gene has CDR1 SQVTM and CDR2 ANQGSEA. The CDR3 loop reads CSVDVPPLHF. The CDR3, as DNA: TGCAGCGTTGACGTCCCACCCCTCCACTTT. Filled out from reference TRBV29-1 and TRBJ1-6, the complete variable domain reads SAVISQKPSRDICQRGTSLTIQCQVDSQVTMMFWYRQQPGQSLTLIATANQGSEATYESGFVIDKFPISRPNLTFSTLTVSNMSPEDSSIYLCSVDVPPLHFGNGTRLTVT.

V is TRBV29-1 and J is TRBJ2-7; 10 bases fit TRBD1. The germline V gene has CDR1 SQVTM and CDR2 ANQGSEA. V lost 4 bases to trimming and J lost 6 bases; unmatched junction nucleotides: 12. The CDR3 length is 15 residues. CDR3 amino acids: CSVASPGTGAGEQYF. The CDR3 bases are TGCAGCGTTGCATCCCCCGGGACAGGGGCGGGCGAGCAGTACTTC.

V is TRBV12-3 or TRBV12-4 and J is TRBJ2-7; weak D call: TRBD1 (5 bases). The CDR3 totals 14 residues. The V end was cut by 1 base, the J end by 3 bases, with 10 bases between. The CDR3 sequence: CASSLGGPNYEQYF. DNA of the CDR3: TGTGCCAGCAGTTTAGGGGGCCCCAACTACGAGCAGTACTTC.

The V call is TRBV20-1, the J call TRBJ2-1, with D possibly matching TRBD1 (6 bases). The ends were cut back, 7 bases at V and 4 bases at J, with 14 bases in the middle. The CDR3 is 13 amino acids. Looked up from germline, CDR1 is DFQATT and CDR2 is SNEGSKA (reference sequence). The CDR3 sequence is CSVPTGRYNEQFF. As DNA, the CDR3 is TGCAGTGTCCCGACAGGAAGATACAATGAGCAGTTCTTC.

The rearrangement joins TRBV7-9 to TRBJ2-3, with TRBD1 matching over 10 bases. The CDR3 has 16 amino acids. Germline V gives CDR1 SEHNR, CDR2 FQNEAQ (reference sequence). The junction had 7 bases not matched to a gene; V was cut back by 4 bases and J by 3 bases. The DNA for the CDR3 is TGTGCCAGCAGCTCAACCGGGACAGGGGAGACAGATACGCAGTATTTT. Its translation is CASSSTGTGETDTQYF.

The chain has TRBV2 and TRBJ2-7; no reliable D call. Looked up from germline, CDR1 is SNHLY and CDR2 is FYNNEI. This CDR3 region has 11 residues. Trimming took off 7 bases at V and 0 bases at J, with 4 bases between the two ends. CDR3 sequence (DNA): TGTGCCAGCACGTTCTCCTACGAGCAGTACTTC. Amino acid sequence: CASTFSYEQYF.

V is TRBV29-1 and J is TRBJ1-1; D call uncertain. V dropped 4 bases and J dropped 3 bases, with 9 bases sitting between them. The CDR3 length is 12 residues. Germline V CDR1 and CDR2: SQVTM, ANQGSEA. The CDR3 loop is CSVVKADTEAFF. The CDR3 bases are TGCAGCGTTGTTAAGGCGGACACTGAAGCTTTCTTT.

In nucleotides, the CDR3 is TGTGCCAGCAGCTTAGAGGTACTGAACACTGAAGCTTTCTTT. This sequence encodes CASSLEVLNTEAFF. The rearrangement links TRBV7-8 to TRBJ1-1; D is unclear. V lost 1 base to trimming and J lost 0 bases, with 6 bases between them. This CDR3 is built from 14 residues. Germline-derived CDR1 and CDR2 are SGHVS and FQNEAQ.

This sequence joins TRBV27 and TRBJ2-6, with D hard to call. From germline, CDR1 is MNHEY and CDR2 SMNVEV (reference sequence). Trimming pared 5 bases from V and 4 bases from J, leaving 9 bases between. The CDR3 contains 14 residues. The CDR3 is CASSGGAGANVLTF. Written as DNA, the CDR3 is TGTGCCAGCAGTGGTGGAGCGGGGGCCAACGTCCTGACTTTC.

This clonotype was recorded once. The rearrangement links TRBV6-5 to TRBJ1-6; D call uncertain. CDR1 and CDR2 from the germline V gene are MNHEY and SVGAGI. V was shortened by 4 bases and J by 0 bases, with 4 bases between the two germline ends. CDR3 size: 14 residues. The CDR3 bases are TGTGCCAGCAGTTTCCCCTCCTATAATTCACCCCTCCACTTT. It encodes CASSFPSYNSPLHF.

J is TRBJ2-1 and V is TRBV19; TRBD2 matches 9 bases. This CDR3 has 15 residues. Germline-derived CDR1 and CDR2 are LNHDA and SQIVND (reference sequence). J gave up 2 bases and V 3 bases, and 2 bases lay outside the gene matches. CDR3 loop: CASSISGGPYNEQFF. The DNA for the CDR3 is TGTGCCAGTAGTATTAGCGGGGGACCCTACAATGAGCAGTTCTTC.

The chain employs TRBV12-3 or TRBV12-4 and TRBJ2-1; 8 bases align to TRBD2. J was trimmed by 4 bases and V by 6 bases; bases with no gene match: 8. This CDR3 has 15 residues. In DNA, the CDR3 is TGTGCCAGCAGGTGGGACGGGGGGGTTTACAATGAGCAGTTCTTC. Its protein is CASRWDGGVYNEQFF.

The V gene is TRBV5-6, the J gene TRBJ2-5, with D maybe TRBD2 (5 bases). The CDR3 sequence is 15 residues long. The germline V and J ends were trimmed by 0 bases and 5 bases, with 14 bases remaining between them. Germline CDR1 reads SGHDT; CDR2 reads YYEEEE. This chain's CDR3 is CASSLAATGGETQYF. The DNA for the CDR3 is TGTGCCAGCAGCTTGGCGGCCACTGGCGGGGAGACCCAGTACTTC. Supplemented by reference TRBV5-6 and TRBJ2-5, the full variable domain reads DAGVTQSPTHLIKTRGQQVTLRCSPKSGHDTVSWYQQALGQGPQFIFQYYEEEERQRGNFPDRFSGHQFPNYSSELNVNALLLGDSALYLCASSLAATGGETQYFGPGTRLLVL.

This clonotype was detected only once. This rearrangement joins TRBV15 to TRBJ1-5; D might be TRBD1 (5 bases). Germline CDR1 is LNHNV and CDR2 is YYDKDF (reference sequence). V lost 1 base, J lost 7 bases, and 11 bases lay in between. The CDR3 contains 14 residues. The CDR3, as DNA: TGTGCCACCAGCAGAGCAGGGAGGGACCAGCCCCAGCATTTT. Residues: CATSRAGRDQPQHF.

The V gene is TRBV14, the J gene TRBJ2-7, with D perhaps assigned TRBD1 or TRBD2 (5 bases each). Trimming left V 6 bases short and J 2 bases short, with 5 bases between. This CDR3 is built from 11 residues. In germline, CDR1 is SGHDN, CDR2 FVKESK. CDR3 amino acids: CASRGAYEQYF. Written as DNA, the CDR3 is TGTGCCAGCAGGGGGGCCTACGAGCAGTACTTC.

The V call is TRBV29-1, the J call TRBJ1-1; 7 bases fit TRBD1. The CDR3 runs 14 residues. The germline CDR1 and CDR2 sequences are SQVTM and ANQGSEA. Trimming took 5 bases from V and 3 from J; bases not matched to a gene: 9. This chain's CDR3 is CSVLSGTVYTEAFF. DNA for the CDR3: TGCAGCGTTCTTTCCGGGACAGTATACACTGAAGCTTTCTTT. Full variable domain (missing parts from reference TRBV29-1 and TRBJ1-1): SAVISQKPSRDICQRGTSLTIQCQVDSQVTMMFWYRQQPGQSLTLIATANQGSEATYESGFVIDKFPISRPNLTFSTLTVSNMSPEDSSIYLCSVLSGTVYTEAFFGQGTRLTVV.

This clonotype was seen a single time. The chain joins TRBV20-1 to TRBJ2-7; weak D call: TRBD2 (6 bases). V was shortened by 3 bases and J by 7 bases, with 10 bases between the two germline ends. Germline CDR1 and CDR2: DFQATT and SNEGSKA (reference sequence). This CDR3 has 11 amino acids. CDR3 DNA sequence: TGCAGTGCTAGTTCCGCGGGGGAGCAGTACTTC. Translation gives CSASSAGEQYF.

The chain combines TRBV7-8 with TRBJ2-7; perhaps TRBD1 as D (5 bases). CDR3 length: 15 amino acids. The V and J ends lost 2 bases and 2 bases respectively, with 13 bases between them. Germline CDR1 SGHVS, CDR2 FQNEAQ. The CDR3 is CASSLYGRVTYEQYF. The CDR3 DNA sequence: TGTGCCAGCAGCTTATACGGCAGGGTTACCTACGAGCAGTACTTC.

This rearrangement joins TRBV20-1 to TRBJ1-1; D is unresolved. V lost 5 bases and J 5 bases, leaving 9 bases between the germline ends. CDR1 is DFQATT, CDR2 SNEGSKA, per germline (reference sequence). The CDR3 extends over 11 amino acids. CDR3 DNA sequence: TGCAGTGCTTCGAAGCGGACTGAAGCTTTCTTT. Amino acids: CSASKRTEAFF.

In this sample, this clonotype turned up once. This chain links TRBV12-3 or TRBV12-4 with TRBJ2-1, with D maybe TRBD2 (6 bases). V gave up 0 bases and J gave up 7 bases, with 13 bases separating them. This CDR3 has 15 amino acids. CDR3 bases: TGTGCCAGCAGTTTAGCGCTAAGCGCGGGGAATGAGCAGTTCTTC. Encoded protein: CASSLALSAGNEQFF.

The J gene is TRBJ2-7, the V gene TRBV15; TRBD2 aligns across 7 bases. CDR1 is LNHNV, CDR2 YYDKDF, per germline (reference sequence). The CDR3 sequence is 13 residues long. Germline trimming cut 5 bases from V and 3 bases from J; bases unmatched to any gene: 4. DNA for the CDR3: TGTGCCACCAGCTACGGCGGGAGCTACGAGCAGTACTTC. Translated, it gives CATSYGGSYEQYF.

The rearrangement joins TRBV6-5 to TRBJ2-7; D ambiguous. CDR1 and CDR2 from the germline V gene are MNHEY and SVGAGI. V lost 0 bases and J lost 2, with 11 bases in between. The CDR3 extends over 15 amino acids. The CDR3 bases are TGTGCCAGCAGTTACTCGAGCACGGCCGCCTACGAGCAGTACTTC. Protein product: CASSYSSTAAYEQYF.

The genes are TRBV15 and TRBJ2-7, with a tentative D call TRBD1 (6 bases). The germline V gene has CDR1 LNHNV and CDR2 YYDKDF (reference sequence). This CDR3 is built from 13 residues. Trimming left V 8 bases short and J 0 bases short, with 11 bases between. The CDR3 region has the DNA TGTGCCACCCAGGGGCCGGTCTCCTACGAGCAGTACTTC. Protein product: CATQGPVSYEQYF.

The V call is TRBV11-2, the J call TRBJ2-7; 7 bases map to TRBD1. The CDR3 extends over 16 amino acids. The germline CDR1 and CDR2 sequences are SGHAT and FQNNGV. V dropped 2 bases and J dropped 4; count of bases not matched to a gene: 11. The CDR3 region is CASSLRLGQQTYEQYF. In nucleotides, the CDR3 is TGTGCCAGCAGCTTACGGCTGGGACAGCAAACGTACGAGCAGTACTTC.

The chain carries TRBV2 and TRBJ1-2; 8 nucleotides agree with TRBD1. This CDR3 comprises 16 residues. CDR1 SNHLY and CDR2 FYNNEI come from the germline V gene. With 4 bases clipped from V and 5 bases from J, the junction kept 12 bases outside the gene matches. The CDR3 bases are TGTGCCAGCAGTGTTGTCCTATCAGGGGGCGGTTATGGCTACACCTTC. Protein: CASSVVLSGGGYGYTF.

The rearrangement links TRBV20-1 to TRBJ2-1; 11 positions agree with TRBD2. The junction had 9 bases not matched to a gene; V was cut back by 5 bases and J by 3 bases. CDR3 length: 16 residues. Germline V gene sequence: CDR1 DFQATT, CDR2 SNEGSKA (reference sequence). CDR3 coding DNA: TGCAGTGCTTCTCCGCGGACTAGCGGGCTCTACAATGAGCAGTTCTTC. This translates into CSASPRTSGLYNEQFF.

The chain uses TRBV9 and TRBJ1-1, with 9 bases lining up with TRBD1. The V gene's germline CDR1 is SGDLS and CDR2 YYNGEE. The V and J ends lost 3 bases and 4 bases, in that order; junction bases with no gene match: 1. This CDR3 comprises 13 residues. CDR3 sequence reads: CASSGDRVTEAFF. CDR3 sequence (DNA): TGTGCCAGCAGCGGGGACAGGGTCACTGAAGCTTTCTTT.

The chain has TRBV7-3 and TRBJ2-1; the D gene is possibly TRBD1 (7 bases). The germline V gene has CDR1 SGHTA and CDR2 FQGTGA. Trimming took 3 bases from V and 7 from J, leaving 16 bases between them. The CDR3 runs 15 residues. The CDR3 region has the DNA TGTGCCAGCAGCTTGGGGGCGGGACAGATGAATGAGCAGTTCTTC. Protein sequence: CASSLGAGQMNEQFF. The full variable domain, in which reference TRBV7-3 and TRBJ2-1 provide the parts outside the CDR3, is GAGVSQTPSNKVTEKGKYVELRCDPISGHTALYWYRQSLGQGPEFLIYFQGTGAADDSGLPNDRFFAVRPEGSVSTLKIQRTERGDSAVYLCASSLGAGQMNEQFFGPGTRLTVL.